This TCR beta chain was recovered during a study of blood T cell repertoires in COVID-19. V trimming: 5 bases; J trimming: 8 bases; junction bases outside the gene matches: 8. CDR1 is MNHEY and CDR2 is SVGAGI in the germline V gene. The CDR3 contains 15 residues. Data came from immunoSEQ multiplex PCR; TCRdb stores just in-frame clones and leaves some out. The sample holds roughly 290,000 clones, over 75% seen once. The TCR originated in a woman aged 50 to 65 who had recovered from COVID-19. Sequencing was performed on peripheral blood. V and J are TRBV6-5 and TRBJ1-6; 8 nucleotides line up with TRBD1. CDR3 sequence (DNA): TGTGCCAGCAGTCTAGGACAGGGCATTGATTCACCCCTCCACTTT. Translation gives CASSLGQGIDSPLHF.